This T cell receptor (beta chain) was recovered during a study of cytomegalovirus exposure and HLA in healthy donors. Study observations and caveats: Later analysis identified a missense DCLRE1C variant that was linked to TCR beta V- and J-gene trimming. Both high specificity and high sensitivity reportedly marked the classifier's diagnosis of cytomegalovirus status.

About this clone: Its specificity is not known.

Unrecorded immune exposures were likely, despite nominal health at sampling. This CDR3 region has 14 residues. In germline, CDR1 is KGHSH, CDR2 LQKENI. V lost 0 bases, J lost 7 bases, and 12 bases lay in between. The PCR made use of 60 Vbeta and 13 Jbeta primers. As processed by the authors: Around 12 million of tens of millions of unique TCR beta chains were shared, per a later count. Clones were read by immunoSEQ multiplex PCR, and TCRdb kept only the in-frame ones, dropping some. The V and J calls and clone size come from that table; D and trimming were worked out from the DNA. This repertoire includes roughly 76,000 clones.

The TCR sequence derives from a female donor in good health and CMV-seropositive. The rearrangement uses TRBV18 and TRBJ1-2; D perhaps matches TRBD1 (5 bases). Sample: PBMCs. Here the CDR3 reads CASSPPGTGGGYTF. CDR3 DNA sequence: TGTGCCAGCTCACCACCGGGCACCGGGGGTGGCTACACCTTC.